A single T cell receptor beta chain is shown here with its context. Its antigen is currently not known. The data belong to a study of T cells expressing NK-cell markers (TCRdb year 2020). Study-level background: In sorted CD3+CD56+NKG2C+, CD3+CD56+NKG2C- and CD3+CD56-NKG2C+ T-cell subsets from 8 or 9 donors, TCR beta-chain repertoires were profiled. Among the eight sequenced donors, only one was HCMV-seronegative, while the other seven were HCMV-seropositive. All eight donors whose samples were sequenced were randomly selected healthy volunteers, three of them men and five women. The libraries were sequenced on Illumina HiSeq 2000/2500, MiSeq or NextSeq, producing 2 x 150 bp reads. The research as a whole found: In several donors, the dominant CD3+CD56+NKG2C+ clonotypes were found to rank among the top 10 CD8+ clonotypes and to make up about 1.0-7.0% of CD8+ T cells. Those dominant clonotypes were again the most abundant among CD3+CD56-NKG2C+ cells in a handful of donors, at about 28.3-65%. Whether the expanded NKG2C-expressing T cell clones were specific for HCMV antigens was left unclear.

The CDR1 and CDR2 encoded by the germline V gene (reference sequence) are MNHEY and SMNVEV. The CDR3 covers 16 residues, taking in both the cysteine and the phenylalanine. No nucleotide data were recorded. Sequencing relied on an Illumina HiSeq 2000. 5'RACE template switching, by which a universal primer site and unique molecular identifiers were added, was used to make TCR beta cDNA libraries. Synthesis of cDNA was primed from the TCR beta constant segment and was followed by two consecutive PCR amplification steps. From the authors' description of their analysis: MIGEC handled demultiplexing of the reads and grouping by UMI, while MiTCR was used to assemble and quantify clonotypes. To remove erroneous sequences, TCR cDNA sequences were retained only when supported by two or more reads. The tcR package was used for downstream repertoire analysis, with clonotypes matched between fractions based on CDR3 nucleotide sequence plus V segment. VDJmatch was used to annotate antigen specificity against VDJdb, with one amino acid substitution in CDR3 permitted. TCRdb reprocessed the reads, reporting each CDR3 protein sequence once and no DNA. For this entry, the V and J calls and clone size follow TCRdb and not the study's own pipeline. The record for this sample contains roughly 390,000 distinct CDR3 sequences. The ten largest clones capture about 10% of the sample.

HCMV-specific IgG was detected in serum with a commercial ELISA kit to determine HCMV serostatus. Ficoll density gradient centrifugation was used to isolate peripheral blood mononuclear cells from blood. This clonotype was sampled from a woman between 45 and 65 years old in good health. Donor details come from another sample of the same person, matched by shared clones. The rearrangement combines TRBV27 with TRBJ2-7; TCRdb proposes TRBD2, but this gene call is untestable without DNA. The sequencing input was blood T cells: a sorted CD56 or NKG2C T cell subset, CD4+ or CD8+ T cells, or bulk PBMC T cells (not recorded which). The CDR3 corresponds to CASSPPSSGFSYEQYF.